The 9 T cell receptor beta chains below come from one sample, sequenced in a study of CD8 T cells in Susac syndrome. A quantity of roughly 0.5 to 1 ug RNA underwent reverse transcription using random hexamers. MiXCR, run by TCRdb on the immunoSEQ multiplex PCR reads, gives a single entry per CDR3 protein. The repertoire holds 150,000 to 200,000 distinct CDR3 sequences, with approximately 96% as singletons. Sequences were obtained from CD4+ T cells from PBMCs. These receptors were taken from a human donor with multiple sclerosis.

The genes are TRBV18 and TRBJ2-5; D is unclear. The CDR3 has 12 amino acids. V lost 4 bases, J lost 1 base, and 4 bases lay in between. CDR1 is KGHSH, CDR2 LQKENI, per germline. CDR3 nucleotide sequence: TGTGCCAGCTCACGGATCCAAGAGACCCAGTACTTC. Residues: CASSRIQETQYF. Based on the CDR3 plus reference TRBV18 and TRBJ2-5, the full variable domain is NAGVMQNPRHLVRRRGQEARLRCSPMKGHSHVYWYRQLPEEGLKFMVYLQKENIIDESGMPKERFSAEFPKEGPSILRIQQVVRGDSAAYFCASSRIQETQYFGPGTRLLVL.

The V call is TRBV7-9, the J call TRBJ2-4, with 9 bases matching TRBD2. The germline V gene encodes CDR1 SEHNR and CDR2 FQNEAQ (reference sequence). The CDR3 spans 16 residues. The ends lost 1 base at V and 0 bases at J; junction bases unmatched: 1. This chain's CDR3 is CASSLVAGVAKNIQYF. The CDR3 DNA is TGTGCCAGCAGCTTAGTAGCGGGGGTAGCCAAAAACATTCAGTACTTC.

This clonotype was observed once. At one boundary the junction diverges from the germline segment, which might be a read error. CDR3 loop: CASRLAGAYGQYF. CDR3 nucleotide sequence: TGTGCCAGCAGACTTGCGGGGGCCTACGGGCAGTACTTC. The gene calls are TRBV28 and TRBJ2-7; tentative D call: TRBD2 (7 bases). The CDR3 covers 13 residues. The germline V gene encodes CDR1 MDHEN and CDR2 SYDVKM.

This clonotype came up once. The genes are TRBV29-1 and TRBJ2-5, with D uncertain. CDR3 size: 10 residues. Trimming pared 6 bases from V and 4 bases from J, leaving 6 bases between. Germline V gives CDR1 SQVTM, CDR2 ANQGSEA. The CDR3 is CSVGRETQYF. DNA of the CDR3: TGCAGCGTAGGCCGAGAGACCCAGTACTTC.

This sequence joins TRBV30 and TRBJ1-1; D remains ambiguous. Trimming shortened V by 2 bases and J by 6 bases, and 13 bases separated the two germline ends. The CDR3 spans 13 residues. Germline CDR1 GTSNPN, CDR2 SVGIG (reference sequence). The chain's CDR3 is CAWSPQPGSEAFF. Written as DNA, the CDR3 is TGTGCCTGGAGTCCCCAACCGGGATCTGAAGCTTTCTTT.

The rearrangement joins TRBV20-1 to TRBJ2-1; 7 bases agree with TRBD2. V dropped 2 bases and J dropped 5; count of bases not matched to a gene: 6. Looked up from germline, CDR1 is DFQATT and CDR2 is SNEGSKA (reference sequence). This CDR3 has 14 residues. The CDR3 sequence is CSARRGGRDNEQFF. The CDR3 DNA is TGCAGTGCTAGACGCGGGGGAAGGGACAATGAGCAGTTCTTC.

The chain employs TRBV29-1 and TRBJ1-2; TRBD1 aligns across 8 bases. The germline CDR1 and CDR2 sequences are SQVTM and ANQGSEA. V trimming: 7 bases; J trimming: 3 bases; junction bases outside the gene matches: 7. The CDR3 is 13 residues long. CDR3 bases: TGCAGCGCAAGGACAGGGAGGGACTATGGCTACACCTTC. It codes for CSARTGRDYGYTF. Filled out from reference TRBV29-1 and TRBJ1-2, the complete variable domain reads SAVISQKPSRDICQRGTSLTIQCQVDSQVTMMFWYRQQPGQSLTLIATANQGSEATYESGFVIDKFPISRPNLTFSTLTVSNMSPEDSSIYLCSARTGRDYGYTFGSGTRLTVV.

The CDR3 reads CSVGHPNTEAFF. The CDR3, as DNA: TGCAGCGTTGGCCACCCGAACACTGAAGCTTTCTTT. The V call is TRBV29-1, the J call TRBJ1-1; D is unclear. From germline, CDR1 is SQVTM and CDR2 ANQGSEA. Trimming took 4 bases from V and 1 from J, leaving 7 bases between them. This CDR3 spans 12 amino acids.

The V and J genes are TRBV2 and TRBJ1-1, with D tentatively TRBD1 (5 bases). Germline-derived CDR1 and CDR2 are SNHLY and FYNNEI. With 6 bases removed from V and 4 bases from J, the gap between germline ends came to 15 bases. This CDR3 contains 14 residues. CDR3 bases: TGTGCCAGCAGCGACGTTCCAAGGGGCACTGAAGCTTTCTTT. Protein sequence: CASSDVPRGTEAFF.